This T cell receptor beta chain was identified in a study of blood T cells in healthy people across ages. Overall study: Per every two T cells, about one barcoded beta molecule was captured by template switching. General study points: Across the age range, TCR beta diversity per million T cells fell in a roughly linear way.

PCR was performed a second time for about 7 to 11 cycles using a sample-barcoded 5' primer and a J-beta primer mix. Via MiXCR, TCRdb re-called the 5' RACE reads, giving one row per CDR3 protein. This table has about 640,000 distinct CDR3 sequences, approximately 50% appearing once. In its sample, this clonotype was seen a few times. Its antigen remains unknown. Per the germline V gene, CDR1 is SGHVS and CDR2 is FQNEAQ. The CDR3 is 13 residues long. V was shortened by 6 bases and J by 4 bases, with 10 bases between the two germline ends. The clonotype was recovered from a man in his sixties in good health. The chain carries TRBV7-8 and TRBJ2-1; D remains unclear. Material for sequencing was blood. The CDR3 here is CASSPEEYNEQFF. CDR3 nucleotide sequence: TGTGCCAGCAGTCCGGAAGAGTACAATGAGCAGTTCTTC.